This T cell receptor beta chain was captured by sequencing in a study of CD8 T cells in ankylosing spondylitis. Regarding this clonotype: Antigen specificity is unknown.

Study conclusions and caveats: Previous work reported some of these motif variants in the synovial fluid and blood of reactive arthritis. There was reportedly significant enrichment of clones that were disease-linked in matched ankylosing spondylitis synovial fluid.

TCRdb called the 5' RACE reads again in MiXCR, with one record for every CDR3 protein. Seen here are 200,000 to 300,000 distinct CDR3 sequences, around 25% observed once, and the top ten hold approximately 0.61%. The sequence was obtained from a male donor with ankylosing spondylitis or in good health (not recorded which). The sample comprised blood, either unsorted or a sorted T cell fraction (not recorded which).

The CDR3 protein is CAIRTVSGEQYF. CDR3 nucleotide sequence: TGTGCCATCAGGACGGTTTCGGGCGAGCAGTACTTC. The gene calls are TRBV10-3 and TRBJ2-7; D is ambiguous. This CDR3 has 12 residues. The V end was cut by 6 bases, the J end by 6 bases, with 12 bases between. Germline CDR1 reads ENHRY; CDR2 reads SYGVKD.